Presented here are 2 T cell receptor beta chains from one specimen sequenced in a study of CD8 T cells in ankylosing spondylitis. TCRdb independently ran MiXCR on the 5' RACE reads; one entry per CDR3 protein. This sample yields around 770,000 distinct CDR3 sequences, of which about 11% are seen a single time; 0.45% to 0.6% belongs to the top ten. Their recognized antigens are unknown. Study results and limitations: A motif of 7 to 9 highly homologous TCR beta variants was seen as apparently characteristic of ankylosing spondylitis blood.

What was sequenced was blood, either unsorted or a sorted T cell fraction (not recorded which). These TCRs come from a male donor with ankylosing spondylitis.

This clonotype turned up a few times. The genes are TRBV5-1 and TRBJ1-6; the D is unclear. Germline values: CDR1 SGHRS, CDR2 YFSETQ. This CDR3 is 15 amino acids long. V dropped 1 base and J dropped 7 bases, with 12 bases sitting between them. The CDR3 sequence: CASSLNPSGNSPLHF. In DNA form, the CDR3 reads TGCGCCAGCAGCTTGAACCCCTCTGGGAATTCACCCCTCCACTTT.

J is TRBJ1-6 and V is TRBV20-1; no clear D. CDR1 DFQATT and CDR2 SNEGSKA come from the germline V gene (reference sequence). The CDR3 length is 15 residues. With 5 bases removed from V and 4 bases from J, the gap between germline ends came to 15 bases. The DNA for the CDR3 is TGCAGTGCTTCACTAAGCACCATTTATAATTCACCCCTCCACTTT. Encoded protein: CSASLSTIYNSPLHF.